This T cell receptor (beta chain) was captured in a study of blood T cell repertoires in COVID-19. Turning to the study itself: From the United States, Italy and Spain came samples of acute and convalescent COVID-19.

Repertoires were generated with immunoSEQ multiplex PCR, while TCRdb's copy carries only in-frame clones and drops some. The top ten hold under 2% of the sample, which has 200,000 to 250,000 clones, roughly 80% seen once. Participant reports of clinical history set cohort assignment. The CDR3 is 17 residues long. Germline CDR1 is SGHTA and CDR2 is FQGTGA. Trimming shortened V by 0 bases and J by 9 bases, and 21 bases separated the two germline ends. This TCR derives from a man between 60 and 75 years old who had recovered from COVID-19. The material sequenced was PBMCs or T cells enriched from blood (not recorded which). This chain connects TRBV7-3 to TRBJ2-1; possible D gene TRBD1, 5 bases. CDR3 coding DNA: TGTGCCAGCAGCTTAACCCCTACACCCACCGGGCAGGGTGAGCAGTTCTTC. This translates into CASSLTPTPTGQGEQFF.